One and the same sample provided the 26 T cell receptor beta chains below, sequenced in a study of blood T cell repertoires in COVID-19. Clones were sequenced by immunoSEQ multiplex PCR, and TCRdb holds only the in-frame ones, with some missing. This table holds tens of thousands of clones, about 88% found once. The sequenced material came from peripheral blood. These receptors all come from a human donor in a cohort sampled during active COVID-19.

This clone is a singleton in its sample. DNA of the CDR3: TGTGCCAGCAGCGTAGAGGCTCAATCGAGGGACGAGCAGTACTTC. Its protein product is CASSVEAQSRDEQYF. This chain links TRBV9 with TRBJ2-7; D is possibly TRBD2 (5 bases). Germline assignment: CDR1 SGDLS and CDR2 YYNGEE. With 0 bases removed from V and 5 bases from J, the gap between germline ends came to 15 bases. CDR3 size: 15 residues.

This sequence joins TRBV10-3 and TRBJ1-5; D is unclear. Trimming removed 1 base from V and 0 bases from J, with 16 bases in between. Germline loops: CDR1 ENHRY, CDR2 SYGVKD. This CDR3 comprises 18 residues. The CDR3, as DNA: TGTGCCATCAGTGAGTTCAGCGGTGGGGTTTATAGCAATCAGCCCCAGCATTTT. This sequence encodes CAISEFSGGVYSNQPQHF.

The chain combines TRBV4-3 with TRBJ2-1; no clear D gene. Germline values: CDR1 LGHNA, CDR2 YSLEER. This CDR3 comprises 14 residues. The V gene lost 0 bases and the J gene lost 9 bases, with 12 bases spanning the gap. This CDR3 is CASSQDRALGEQFF. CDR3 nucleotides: TGCGCCAGCAGCCAAGATCGAGCGCTAGGTGAGCAGTTCTTC.

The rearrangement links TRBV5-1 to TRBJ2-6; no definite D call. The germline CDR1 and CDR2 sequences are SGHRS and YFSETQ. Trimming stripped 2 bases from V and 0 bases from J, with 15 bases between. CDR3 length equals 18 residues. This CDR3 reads CASSFFSGSSSGANVLTF. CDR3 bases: TGCGCCAGCAGCTTTTTCTCAGGATCAAGCTCTGGGGCCAACGTCCTGACTTTC.

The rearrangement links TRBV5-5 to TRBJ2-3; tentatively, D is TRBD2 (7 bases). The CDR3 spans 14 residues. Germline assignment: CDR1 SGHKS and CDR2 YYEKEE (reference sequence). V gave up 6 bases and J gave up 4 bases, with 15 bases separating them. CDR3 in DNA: TGTGCCAGCAACGGAGGGGGGGCGGCAGATACGCAGTATTTT. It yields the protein CASNGGGAADTQYF.

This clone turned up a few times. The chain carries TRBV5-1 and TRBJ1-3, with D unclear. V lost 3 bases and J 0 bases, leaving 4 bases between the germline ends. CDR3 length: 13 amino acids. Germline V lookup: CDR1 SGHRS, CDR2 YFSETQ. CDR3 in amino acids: CASSSSSGNTIYF. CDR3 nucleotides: TGCGCCAGCAGCTCCTCCTCTGGAAACACCATATATTTT.

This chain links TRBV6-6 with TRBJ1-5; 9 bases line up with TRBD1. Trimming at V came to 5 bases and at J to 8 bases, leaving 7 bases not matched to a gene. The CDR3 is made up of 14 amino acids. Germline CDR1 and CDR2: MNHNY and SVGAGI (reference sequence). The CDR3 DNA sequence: TGTGCCAGCAGTGGCGACAGGGGGTTCGAGCCCCAGCATTTT. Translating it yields CASSGDRGFEPQHF.

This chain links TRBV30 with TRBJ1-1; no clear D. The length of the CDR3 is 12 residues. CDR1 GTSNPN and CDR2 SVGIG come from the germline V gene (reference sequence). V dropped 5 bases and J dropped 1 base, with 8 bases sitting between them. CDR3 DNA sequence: TGTGCCTGGCAACAGCAGAACACTGAAGCTTTCTTT. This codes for CAWQQQNTEAFF.

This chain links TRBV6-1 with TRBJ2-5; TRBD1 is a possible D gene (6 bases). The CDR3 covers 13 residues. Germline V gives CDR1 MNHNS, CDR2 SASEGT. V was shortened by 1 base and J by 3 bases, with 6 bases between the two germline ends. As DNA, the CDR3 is TGTGCCAGCAGTGAAGACAGGGAAGAGACCCAGTACTTC. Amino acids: CASSEDREETQYF.

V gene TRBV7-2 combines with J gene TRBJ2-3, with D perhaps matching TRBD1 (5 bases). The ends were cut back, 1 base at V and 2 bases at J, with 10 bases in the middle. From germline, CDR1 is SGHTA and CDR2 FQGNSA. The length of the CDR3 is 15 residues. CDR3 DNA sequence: TGTGCCAGCAGCTTAGAGCCAGGGCCCACAGATACGCAGTATTTT. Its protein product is CASSLEPGPTDTQYF.

CDR3 bases: TGTGCCAGTAGTATAGACCCCGGCCAGGGAAACATTCAGTACTTC. This translates into CASSIDPGQGNIQYF. The J gene is TRBJ2-4, the V gene TRBV19, with D maybe TRBD1 (5 bases). Looked up from germline, CDR1 is LNHDA and CDR2 is SQIVND (reference sequence). V was shortened by 0 bases and J by 6 bases, with 12 bases between the two germline ends. The CDR3 runs to 15 residues. Filled out from reference TRBV19 and TRBJ2-4, the complete variable domain reads DGGITQSPKYLFRKEGQNVTLSCEQNLNHDAMYWYRQDPGQGLRLIYYSQIVNDFQKGDIAEGYSVSREKKESFPLTVTSAQKNPTAFYLCASSIDPGQGNIQYFGAGTRLSVL.

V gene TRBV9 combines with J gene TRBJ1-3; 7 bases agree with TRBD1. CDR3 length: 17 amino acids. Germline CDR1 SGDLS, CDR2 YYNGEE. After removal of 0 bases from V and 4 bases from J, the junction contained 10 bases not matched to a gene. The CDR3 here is CASSVEGTTGLGNTIYF. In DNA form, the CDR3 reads TGTGCCAGCAGCGTAGAGGGAACGACAGGGTTAGGAAACACCATATATTTT.

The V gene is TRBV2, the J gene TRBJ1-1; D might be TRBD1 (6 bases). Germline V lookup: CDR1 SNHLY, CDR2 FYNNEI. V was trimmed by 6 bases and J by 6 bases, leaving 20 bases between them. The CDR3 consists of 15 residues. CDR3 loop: CASRIRDTISSEAFF. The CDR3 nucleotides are TGTGCCAGCAGGATAAGGGACACCATCTCGTCTGAAGCTTTCTTT.

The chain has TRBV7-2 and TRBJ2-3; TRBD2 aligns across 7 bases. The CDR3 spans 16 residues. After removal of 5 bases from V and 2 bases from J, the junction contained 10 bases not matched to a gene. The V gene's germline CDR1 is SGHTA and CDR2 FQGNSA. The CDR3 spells CASSPSGAGYTDTQYF. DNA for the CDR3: TGTGCCAGCAGCCCCTCAGGAGCGGGATACACAGATACGCAGTATTTT.

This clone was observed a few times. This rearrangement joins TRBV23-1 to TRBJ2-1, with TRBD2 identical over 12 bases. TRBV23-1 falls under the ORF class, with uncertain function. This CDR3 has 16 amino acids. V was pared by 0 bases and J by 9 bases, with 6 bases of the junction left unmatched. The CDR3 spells CASSQSGGLAGCEQFF. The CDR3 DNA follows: TGCGCCAGCAGTCAATCAGGCGGACTAGCGGGGTGTGAGCAGTTCTTC.

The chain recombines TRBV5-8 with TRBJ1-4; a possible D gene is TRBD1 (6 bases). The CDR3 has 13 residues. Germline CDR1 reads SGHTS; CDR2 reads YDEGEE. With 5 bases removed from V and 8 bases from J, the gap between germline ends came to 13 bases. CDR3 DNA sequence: TGTGCCAGCAGTCGTCAGAGGGGGGAAAAACTGTTTTTT. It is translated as CASSRQRGEKLFF.

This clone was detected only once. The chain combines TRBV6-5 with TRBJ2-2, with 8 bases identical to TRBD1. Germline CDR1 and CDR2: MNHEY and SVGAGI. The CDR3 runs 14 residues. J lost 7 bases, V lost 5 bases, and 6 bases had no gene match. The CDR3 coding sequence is TGTGCCAGCAGTACTGGACAGGGTTACGGGGAGCTGTTTTTT. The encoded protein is CASSTGQGYGELFF.

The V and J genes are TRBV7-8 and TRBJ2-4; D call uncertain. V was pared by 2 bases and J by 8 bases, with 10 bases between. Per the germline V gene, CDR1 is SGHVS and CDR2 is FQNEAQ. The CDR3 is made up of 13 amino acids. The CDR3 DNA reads TGTGCCAGCAGCTTAACGAATAGAGACATTCAGTACTTC. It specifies CASSLTNRDIQYF.

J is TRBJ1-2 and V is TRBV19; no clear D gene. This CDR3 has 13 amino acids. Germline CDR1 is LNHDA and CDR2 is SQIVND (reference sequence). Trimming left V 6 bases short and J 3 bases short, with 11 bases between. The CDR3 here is CASSQTSDYGYTF. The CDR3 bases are TGTGCCAGTAGCCAAACATCCGACTATGGCTACACCTTC.

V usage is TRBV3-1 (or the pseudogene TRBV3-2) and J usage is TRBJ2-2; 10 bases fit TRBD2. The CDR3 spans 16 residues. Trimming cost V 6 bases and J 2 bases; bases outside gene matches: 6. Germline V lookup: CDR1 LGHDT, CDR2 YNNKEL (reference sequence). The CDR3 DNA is TGTGCCAGCAGTCCTCGGACTAGCGGTAACACCGGGGAGCTGTTTTTT. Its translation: CASSPRTSGNTGELFF.

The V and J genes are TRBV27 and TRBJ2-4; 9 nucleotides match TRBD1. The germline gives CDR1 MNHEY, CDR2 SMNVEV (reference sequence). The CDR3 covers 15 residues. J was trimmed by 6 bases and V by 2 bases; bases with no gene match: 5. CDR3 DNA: TGTGCCAGCAGTTTAGGAGGACAGGGGACAAACATTCAGTACTTC. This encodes CASSLGGQGTNIQYF.

The CDR3 reads CATSDLQGTEAFF. The CDR3 DNA sequence: TGTGCCACCAGTGATCTCCAGGGAACTGAAGCTTTCTTT. V is TRBV24-1 and J is TRBJ1-1; D may be TRBD1 (5 bases). The germline V gene has CDR1 KGHDR and CDR2 SFDVKD. This CDR3 has 13 residues. V lost 3 bases, J lost 5 bases, and 9 bases lay in between.

CDR3 residues: CASSIWASGLYEQYF. The CDR3 nucleotides are TGTGCCAGTAGTATCTGGGCTAGCGGGCTGTACGAGCAGTACTTC. The rearrangement joins TRBV19 to TRBJ2-7, with TRBD2 matching 8 bases. This CDR3 comprises 15 residues. The trim removed 3 bases at V and 4 bases at J, leaving 8 bases unmatched. Germline V gives CDR1 LNHDA, CDR2 SQIVND (reference sequence).

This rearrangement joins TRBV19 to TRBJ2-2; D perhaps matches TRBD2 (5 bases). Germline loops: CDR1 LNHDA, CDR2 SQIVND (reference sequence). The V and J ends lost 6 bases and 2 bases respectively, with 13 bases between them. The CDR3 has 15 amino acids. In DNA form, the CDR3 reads TGTGCCAGTAGCCAGGCGGGTCTTAACACCGGGGAGCTGTTTTTT. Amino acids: CASSQAGLNTGELFF.

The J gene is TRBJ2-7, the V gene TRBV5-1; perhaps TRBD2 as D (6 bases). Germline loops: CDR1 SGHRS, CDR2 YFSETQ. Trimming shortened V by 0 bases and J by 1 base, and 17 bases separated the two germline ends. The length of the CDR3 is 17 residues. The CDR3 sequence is CASSLAIYGRGSYEQYF. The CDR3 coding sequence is TGCGCCAGCAGCTTGGCGATTTACGGGAGAGGTTCCTACGAGCAGTACTTC.

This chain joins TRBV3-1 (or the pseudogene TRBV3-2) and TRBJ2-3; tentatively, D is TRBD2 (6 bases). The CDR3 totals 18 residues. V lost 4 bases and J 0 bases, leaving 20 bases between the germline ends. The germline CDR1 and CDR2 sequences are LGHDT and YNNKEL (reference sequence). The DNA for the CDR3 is TGTGCCAGCAGCCCCCGACTAGATATTTTTCTAAGCACAGATACGCAGTATTTT. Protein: CASSPRLDIFLSTDTQYF.